This T cell receptor beta chain was identified in a study of blood T cell repertoires in COVID-19. Study as a whole: In each case, the material was cDNA or gDNA derived from T cells, B-cell-depleted T cells, or PBMCs.

The method was immunoSEQ multiplex PCR; TCRdb's version includes in-frame clones alone and lacks a portion of them. The sample holds 160,000 or so clones, approximately 91% seen once. This CDR3 is 13 amino acids long. The ends were cut back, 4 bases at V and 2 bases at J, with 9 bases in the middle. Germline CDR1 and CDR2: LNHDA and SQIVND (reference sequence). This clone has just one count. The clonotype originates from a young man with acute or convalescent COVID-19. This rearrangement joins TRBV19 to TRBJ2-7; maybe TRBD1 (5 bases). The sequenced sample consisted of peripheral blood. The CDR3 here is CASSNQGTYEQYF. The CDR3 DNA sequence: TGTGCCAGTAGTAATCAGGGAACCTACGAGCAGTACTTC.